Presented here are 4 T cell receptor beta chains from one specimen sequenced in a study of T cells after yellow fever vaccination. From the 5' RACE reads, TCRdb called clonotypes with MiXCR, one entry per CDR3 protein. The repertoire holds about 210,000 distinct CDR3 sequences, about 7% seen once, with around 1% in the top ten. The source material was CD4+ T cells sorted from PBMCs, sampled on the day of the yellow fever booster vaccination. Receptors were obtained from a man aged 25-45 years who received the YFV17D yellow fever vaccine.

In regard to this clonotype: This may be a read error: a much more frequent sequence differs by one nucleotide. The CDR3 loop is CASSHVGNEQYF. In nucleotides, the CDR3 is TGTGCCAGCAGCCACGTAGGTAACGAGCAGTACTTC. The chain recombines TRBV3-1 with TRBJ2-7; unclear D gene. Trimming took 3 bases from V and 5 from J, leaving 8 bases between them. The germline CDR1 and CDR2 sequences are LGHDT and YNNKEL (reference sequence). This CDR3 is 12 amino acids long.

V usage is TRBV6-5 and J usage is TRBJ2-5, with D tentatively TRBD1 (6 bases). Germline CDR1 and CDR2: MNHEY and SVGAGI. Trimming cost V 4 bases and J 7 bases, with 16 bases left between them. The CDR3 loop spans 14 amino acids. The CDR3, as DNA: TGTGCCAGCAGTTCGCTTGGCAGGGGCAGGACCCAGTACTTC. Translating it yields CASSSLGRGRTQYF.

V and J are TRBV12-3 or TRBV12-4 and TRBJ2-3; perhaps TRBD1 as D (5 bases). This CDR3 contains 15 residues. With 5 bases removed from V and 2 bases from J, the gap between germline ends came to 14 bases. The CDR3 DNA reads TGTGCCAGCAGTCACACTTGGGGCTACACAGATACGCAGTATTTT. Protein sequence: CASSHTWGYTDTQYF.

This clonotype was recorded at least ten times. The CDR3 coding sequence is TGCAGTGCTAGAGATAGCGGGAAGGGGCACAATGAGCAGTTCTTC. Its translation: CSARDSGKGHNEQFF. V usage is TRBV20-1 and J usage is TRBJ2-1; 8 bases fit TRBD2. The germline gives CDR1 DFQATT, CDR2 SNEGSKA (reference sequence). V dropped 0 bases and J dropped 5; count of bases not matched to a gene: 6. The CDR3 covers 15 residues.